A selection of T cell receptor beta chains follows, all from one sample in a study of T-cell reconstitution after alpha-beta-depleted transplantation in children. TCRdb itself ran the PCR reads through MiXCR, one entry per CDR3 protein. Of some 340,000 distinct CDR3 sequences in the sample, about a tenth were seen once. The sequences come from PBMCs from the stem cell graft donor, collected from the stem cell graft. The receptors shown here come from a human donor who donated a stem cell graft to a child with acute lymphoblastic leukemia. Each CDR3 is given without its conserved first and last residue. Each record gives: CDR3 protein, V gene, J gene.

CDR3 protein: ASSTTGHQETQY; V gene: TRBV2; J gene: TRBJ2-5
CDR3 protein: ASSLAPGSDQPQH; V gene: TRBV7-8; J gene: TRBJ1-5
CDR3 protein: ASSQENGRGQKAF; V gene: TRBV3-1; J gene: TRBJ1-1
CDR3 protein: ATKRGHNLNTEAF; V gene: TRBV6-1; J gene: TRBJ1-1
CDR3 protein: ASSLYGYEQY; V gene: TRBV5-5; J gene: TRBJ2-7
CDR3 protein: ASSPESGSADTQY; V gene: TRBV7-9; J gene: TRBJ2-3
CDR3 protein: ASRPRQGGQPQH; V gene: TRBV12-3/TRBV12-4; J gene: TRBJ1-5
CDR3 protein: ASRTPGSDTQY; V gene: TRBV6-1; J gene: TRBJ2-3
CDR3 protein: ASSHTGTSGVNEQF; V gene: TRBV6-2/TRBV6-3; J gene: TRBJ2-1
CDR3 protein: ASSLWGDSKQY; V gene: TRBV7-8; J gene: TRBJ2-7
CDR3 protein: ASSQERIGNTEAF; V gene: TRBV4-1; J gene: TRBJ1-1
CDR3 protein: ASSFRSEGGRGTDTQY; V gene: TRBV12-3/TRBV12-4; J gene: TRBJ2-3
CDR3 protein: SAIGLAEYNEQF; V gene: TRBV20-1; J gene: TRBJ2-1
CDR3 protein: ASKQGGTDTQY; V gene: TRBV12-3/TRBV12-4; J gene: TRBJ2-3
CDR3 protein: ASSLGQVYNEQF; V gene: TRBV12-3/TRBV12-4; J gene: TRBJ2-1
CDR3 protein: ASSAWADYEQY; V gene: TRBV7-9; J gene: TRBJ2-7
CDR3 protein: SASHSLIQPQH; V gene: TRBV20-1; J gene: TRBJ1-5
CDR3 protein: ASSLDAGSYNEQF; V gene: TRBV7-6; J gene: TRBJ2-1
CDR3 protein: ASSRTGGDEQY; V gene: TRBV6-2/TRBV6-3; J gene: TRBJ2-7
CDR3 protein: ASSLSIAVYEQY; V gene: TRBV12-3/TRBV12-4; J gene: TRBJ2-7
CDR3 protein: ASSLRGLGEQY; V gene: TRBV12-3/TRBV12-4; J gene: TRBJ2-7
CDR3 protein: SAPLGGYNEQF; V gene: TRBV29-1; J gene: TRBJ2-1
CDR3 protein: SARRTGINQPQH; V gene: TRBV20-1; J gene: TRBJ1-5
CDR3 protein: ASSWGGLAGVDEQY; V gene: TRBV5-5; J gene: TRBJ2-7
CDR3 protein: SAWGQLAKNIQY; V gene: TRBV20-1; J gene: TRBJ2-4
CDR3 protein: ASSFFGNYEQY; V gene: TRBV5-1; J gene: TRBJ2-7
CDR3 protein: ASSALPPTYGYT; V gene: TRBV2; J gene: TRBJ1-2
CDR3 protein: ASRGGSILGYGYT; V gene: TRBV6-2/TRBV6-3; J gene: TRBJ1-2
CDR3 protein: ASSPLFGSSSYEQY; V gene: TRBV28; J gene: TRBJ2-7
CDR3 protein: SARVPGQGTQPQH; V gene: TRBV20-1; J gene: TRBJ1-5
CDR3 protein: ASSLERGWHEAF; V gene: TRBV27; J gene: TRBJ1-1
CDR3 protein: ASSLVGVLPQPQH; V gene: TRBV7-9; J gene: TRBJ1-5
CDR3 protein: SAPSTSGTYNEQF; V gene: TRBV20-1; J gene: TRBJ2-1
CDR3 protein: ASTNSGREVIQY; V gene: TRBV6-2/TRBV6-3; J gene: TRBJ2-4
CDR3 protein: SGRQGRVNYGYT; V gene: TRBV20-1; J gene: TRBJ1-2
CDR3 protein: SATGARDTQY; V gene: TRBV29-1; J gene: TRBJ2-3
CDR3 protein: ATNDRGRQGADTQY; V gene: TRBV15; J gene: TRBJ2-3
CDR3 protein: SVEDPRAQQTQY; V gene: TRBV29-1; J gene: TRBJ2-5
CDR3 protein: ASSYPSRGPSGRTETQY; V gene: TRBV6-2/TRBV6-3; J gene: TRBJ2-5
CDR3 protein: ASRKGLTNNEQF; V gene: TRBV7-9; J gene: TRBJ2-1
CDR3 protein: ASSQDSGNYEQY; V gene: TRBV4-1; J gene: TRBJ2-7
CDR3 protein: SASEFPYNEQF; V gene: TRBV20-1; J gene: TRBJ2-1
CDR3 protein: ASSSVGAKNIQY; V gene: TRBV5-6; J gene: TRBJ2-4
CDR3 protein: SAREESSYNEQF; V gene: TRBV20-1; J gene: TRBJ2-1
CDR3 protein: ASSSVYQGTDTQY; V gene: TRBV11-2; J gene: TRBJ2-3
CDR3 protein: ASSPGGAYYNEQF; V gene: TRBV7-3; J gene: TRBJ2-1
CDR3 protein: ASRPQASGANVLT; V gene: TRBV12-3/TRBV12-4; J gene: TRBJ2-6
CDR3 protein: ASSYLTSGLYNEQF; V gene: TRBV6-2/TRBV6-3; J gene: TRBJ2-1
CDR3 protein: ASSEWVVENSPLH; V gene: TRBV6-1; J gene: TRBJ1-6
CDR3 protein: ASRPAGNSGNTIY; V gene: TRBV12-3/TRBV12-4; J gene: TRBJ1-3
CDR3 protein: ASSFSGVQETQY; V gene: TRBV27; J gene: TRBJ2-5
CDR3 protein: ASRPGQGFYEQY; V gene: TRBV28; J gene: TRBJ2-7
CDR3 protein: ASSYGPGRHAETQY; V gene: TRBV6-5; J gene: TRBJ2-5
CDR3 protein: SARSIGQGGNEQF; V gene: TRBV20-1; J gene: TRBJ2-1